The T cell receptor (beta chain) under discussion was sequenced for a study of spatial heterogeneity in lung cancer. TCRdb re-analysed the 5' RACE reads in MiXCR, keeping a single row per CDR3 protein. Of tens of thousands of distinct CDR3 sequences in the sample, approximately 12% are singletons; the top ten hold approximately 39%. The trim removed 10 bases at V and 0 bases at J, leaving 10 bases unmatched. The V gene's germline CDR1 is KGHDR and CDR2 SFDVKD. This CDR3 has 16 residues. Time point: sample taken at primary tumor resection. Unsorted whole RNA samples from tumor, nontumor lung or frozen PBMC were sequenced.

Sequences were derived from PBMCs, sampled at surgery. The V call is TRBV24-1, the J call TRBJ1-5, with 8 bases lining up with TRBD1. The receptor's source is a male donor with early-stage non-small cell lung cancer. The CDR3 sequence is CATSDRGALSNQPQHF. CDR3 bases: TGTGCCACGTCCGACAGGGGAGCTCTTAGCAATCAGCCCCAGCATTTT.